Listed below are T cell receptor beta chains from one sample, sequenced in a study of glioma-infiltrating T cells after dendritic cell vaccination. TCRdb keeps only in-frame clones here, not all; method: immunoSEQ multiplex PCR. The top ten clones hold approximately 12% of a sample with around 97,000 clones, around 81% of them seen once. Sequences were derived from blood, sampled before dendritic cell vaccination. The origin of the receptors is a human donor with glioblastoma. Both conserved end residues are part of each CDR3. A D gene is named only where the DNA matches it firmly. Clone size appears in some rows only: once, few, many, or a class for an expanded clone.

TRBJ2-3,-,12,TRBD2,TRBV19,TGTGCCAGCCGACAAGCGGGGGATACGCAGTATTTT,CASRQAGDTQYF
TRBJ2-7,-,14,TRBD2,TRBV28,TGTGCCAGCAGTTTATCCGGGACTAGTTACGAGCAGTACTTC,CASSLSGTSYEQYF
TRBJ1-1,-,14,TRBD1,TRBV5-1,TGCGCCAGCAGGACGACAGGGCCGAACACTGAAGCTTTCTTT,CASRTTGPNTEAFF
TRBJ2-2,-,16,-,TRBV30,TGTGCCTGGAAAAAGAGCCCCGTCCCGAACACCGGGGAGCTGTTTTTT,CAWKKSPVPNTGELFF
TRBJ1-5,few,13,-,TRBV7-9,TGTGCCAGCAGCGCAGGCTTTTATCAGCCCCAGCATTTT,CASSAGFYQPQHF
TRBJ1-1,few,17,-,TRBV4-1,TGCGCCAGCAGCCAATTGGTTCAGGGAGGTAAGAACACTGAAGCTTTCTTT,CASSQLVQGGKNTEAFF
TRBJ2-7,once,13,TRBD1,TRBV18,TGTGCCAGTTCTCCCGACAGGGACTACGAGCAGTACTTC,CASSPDRDYEQYF
TRBJ2-5,-,18,TRBD2,TRBV5-6,TGTGCCAGCAGCGGCCTGGGACTAGCGGGGGGATACCAAGAGACCCAGTACTTC,CASSGLGLAGGYQETQYF
TRBJ1-6,-,15,-,TRBV4-1,TGCGCCAGCAGCCAAGCCCGACAGGTCTTTTCACCCCTCCACTTT,CASSQARQVFSPLHF
TRBJ2-1,-,16,TRBD2,TRBV7-6,TGTGCCAGCAGCTTAGGCGGACTAGCGTCCCACAATGAGCAGTTCTTC,CASSLGGLASHNEQFF
TRBJ1-2,-,15,-,TRBV11-2,TGTGCCAGCAGCTTCGCGGGCAAGGTCTTCGGTGGCTACACCTTC,CASSFAGKVFGGYTF
TRBJ1-1,once,13,-,TRBV6-5,TGTGCCAGCAGTTACGGGGGGAGCACTGAAGCTTTCTTT,CASSYGGSTEAFF
TRBJ2-7,-,11,-,TRBV30,TGTGCCTGGACAGGTGACTACGAGCAGTACTTC,CAWTGDYEQYF
TRBJ2-7,-,14,-,TRBV7-9,TGTGCCAGCAGCTTAGCGCACATCTCCTACGAGCAGTACTTC,CASSLAHISYEQYF
TRBJ1-2,-,13,-,TRBV5-1,TGCGCCAGCAGCTGGGAGGGTTCGAATGGCTACACCTTC,CASSWEGSNGYTF
TRBJ2-1,-,13,-,TRBV29-1,TGCAGCGTTGAAGAGGAGACTCCAAATGAGCAGTTCTTC,CSVEEETPNEQFF
TRBJ2-3,-,15,TRBD1,TRBV28,TGTGCCAGCAGCACGGACAGGGGCGTAAGTGATACGCAGTATTTT,CASSTDRGVSDTQYF
TRBJ1-1,few,12,-,TRBV11-2,TGTGCCAGCAGCTTCGGGGTAATGGGAGCTTTCTTT,CASSFGVMGAFF
TRBJ2-5,-,14,-,TRBV4-1,TGCGCCAGCAGCCAAGTTCCCTATCAAGAGACCCAGTACTTC,CASSQVPYQETQYF
TRBJ2-7,once,15,TRBD1,TRBV6-1,TGTGCCAGCAGCGGGACAGGGGGCAGTTCCTACGAGCAGTACTTC,CASSGTGGSSYEQYF
TRBJ1-6,few,13,-,TRBV6-6,TGTGCCAGCAGTTACTGGGCGAATTCGGCCCTCCACTTT,CASSYWANSALHF
TRBJ1-1,-,13,-,TRBV7-8,TGTGCCAGCAGCTTTGCAGGTCAAACTGAAGCTTTCTTT,CASSFAGQTEAFF
TRBJ1-6,once,14,-,TRBV6-6,TGTGCCAGCAGTGTGACAGCTTATAATTCACCCCTCCACTTT,CASSVTAYNSPLHF
TRBJ2-5,-,13,-,TRBV6-1,TGTGCCAGCAGTGATTTGCGAGGAGAGACCCAGTACTTC,CASSDLRGETQYF
TRBJ2-3,-,13,-,TRBV5-6,TGTGCCAGCAGCCCTAGATATTTGGATACGCAGTATTTT,CASSPRYLDTQYF
TRBJ2-1,-,15,TRBD2,TRBV19,TGTGCCAGTAGTATAAGGCGGGGGGCCGCCAATGAGCAGTTCTTC,CASSIRRGAANEQFF
TRBJ2-5,-,14,-,TRBV30,TGTGCCTGGAGTGTAACAGGGTTAGGAGAGACCCAGTACTTC,CAWSVTGLGETQYF
TRBJ2-1,-,15,-,TRBV15,TGTGCCACCAGCAGAGTTCAGCCAGGCGAAAATGAGCAGTTCTTC,CATSRVQPGENEQFF
TRBJ2-1,-,15,-,TRBV6-5,TGTGCCAGCAGCCCTACCCCAGGGGCCCTGGATGAGCAGTTCTTC,CASSPTPGALDEQFF
TRBJ2-3,-,14,-,TRBV19,TGTGCCAGTAGTAGGAGGGTGATCACAGATACGCAGTATTTT,CASSRRVITDTQYF
TRBJ1-2,-,13,TRBD1,TRBV6-5,TGTGCCAGCAGTAACCGACAGGGTCGGGGCTACACCTTC,CASSNRQGRGYTF
TRBJ2-7,-,14,TRBD1,TRBV6-6,TGTGCCAGCAGTTCGCCGGGACAGGGGTACGAGCAGTACTTC,CASSSPGQGYEQYF
TRBJ1-1,-,16,-,TRBV5-1,TGCGCCAGCAGCTTGGCTTCCGAGGCCGCGAACACTGAAGCTTTCTTT,CASSLASEAANTEAFF
TRBJ2-5,-,17,TRBD2,TRBV15,TGTGCCACCAGCAGAGATAGGCAGGGAGGGTACCAAGAGACCCAGTACTTC,CATSRDRQGGYQETQYF
TRBJ2-1,few,16,-,TRBV7-7,TGTGCTAGCAGCACGATCGTAGGGGCAAGCTACAATGAGCAGTTCTTC,CASSTIVGASYNEQFF
TRBJ2-2,few,16,-,TRBV11-3,TGTGCCAGCAGCCCGGGAGGGGGCTGGGACACCGGGGAGCTGTTTTTT,CASSPGGGWDTGELFF
TRBJ1-1,-,16,TRBD1,TRBV6-5,TGTGCCAGCAGTTACTCCCCCGGACAGGACGGCACTGAAGCTTTCTTT,CASSYSPGQDGTEAFF
TRBJ2-7,-,14,TRBD2,TRBV9,TGTGCCAGCAGCGGAGCGGGGGGGTTATACGAGCAGTACTTC,CASSGAGGLYEQYF
TRBJ1-2,-,16,-,TRBV5-1,TGCGCCAGCAGCTTGGCCATAGGTTCGGGATTTTATGGCTACACCTTC,CASSLAIGSGFYGYTF
TRBJ2-7,-,14,-,TRBV11-3,TGTGCCAGCAGCTTTTCAGGGGTCTCCTACGAGCAGTACTTC,CASSFSGVSYEQYF
TRBJ2-1,medium-sized,15,-,TRBV6-5,TGTGCCAGCAGTTACTCGACGGGGGAATACAATGAGCAGTTCTTC,CASSYSTGEYNEQFF
TRBJ2-7,-,13,TRBD1,TRBV30,TGTGCCTGGAGTGGACAGGGGGCGCTCGAGCAGTACTTC,CAWSGQGALEQYF
TRBJ1-2,-,14,-,TRBV19,TGTGCCAGTAGTATCGGCAACAGGGTTGGTGGCTACACCTTC,CASSIGNRVGGYTF
TRBJ2-7,-,14,-,TRBV18,TGTGCCAGCTCAGAAGAAGGAGGGTGGTACGAGCAGTACTTC,CASSEEGGWYEQYF
TRBJ1-3,few,15,-,TRBV4-3,TGCGCCAGCAGCCAAGATACATACTCTGGAAACACCATATATTTT,CASSQDTYSGNTIYF
TRBJ1-2,few,14,TRBD1,TRBV5-6,TGTGCCAGCAGCTGGGGACAGGACGTCTATGGCTACACCTTC,CASSWGQDVYGYTF
TRBJ1-4,-,16,TRBD1,TRBV7-8,TGTGCCAGCAGCTTAGCCGGGACAGGCCCAAATGAAAAACTGTTTTTT,CASSLAGTGPNEKLFF
TRBJ1-2,-,15,TRBD1,TRBV7-9,TGTGCCAGCAGCCCCATCGGGGGGACAGGGGTGGGCTACACCTTC,CASSPIGGTGVGYTF